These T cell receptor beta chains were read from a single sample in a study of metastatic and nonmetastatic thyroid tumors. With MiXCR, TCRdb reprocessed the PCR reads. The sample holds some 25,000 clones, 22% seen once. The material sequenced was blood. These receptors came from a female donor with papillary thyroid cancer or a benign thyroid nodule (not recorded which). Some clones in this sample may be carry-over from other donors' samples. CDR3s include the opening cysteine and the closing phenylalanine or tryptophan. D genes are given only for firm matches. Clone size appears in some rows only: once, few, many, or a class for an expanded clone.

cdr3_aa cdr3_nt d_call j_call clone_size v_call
CASIRRGGDCGPLHF TGTGCCAGCATCCGACGGGGGGGCGATTGTGGACCCCTCCACTTT NA TRBJ1-6 few TRBV27
CASSEYTDGYTF TGCGCCAGCAGTGAGTACACCGATGGCTACACCTTC NA TRBJ1-2 medium-sized TRBV10-1
CSVGRDRDEQYF TGCAGCGTCGGCCGGGACAGAGACGAGCAGTACTTC TRBD1 TRBJ2-7 many TRBV29-1
CASSLGLAETQYF TGTGCCAGCAGCTTAGGTCTAGCAGAGACCCAGTACTTC NA TRBJ2-5 many TRBV11-2
CASSLSAGTDNNSPLHF TGTGCCAGCAGTTTGAGTGCCGGGACAGATAATAATTCACCCCTCCACTTT TRBD1 TRBJ1-6 many TRBV5-4
CASSLEGGSYEQYF TGTGCCAGCAGTTTGGAGGGGGGATCCTACGAGCAGTACTTC NA TRBJ2-7 medium-sized TRBV12-3/TRBV12-4
CASSPGQGNQPQHF TGTGCCAGCAGTCCGGGACAGGGCAATCAGCCCCAGCATTTT TRBD1 TRBJ1-5 medium-sized TRBV6-1
CAWNGQGNTEAFF TGTGCCTGGAATGGGCAGGGGAACACTGAAGCTTTCTTT NA TRBJ1-1 many TRBV30
CGAPDRSRPYGQYF TGCGGTGCCCCGGACAGGTCGCGTCCCTACGGGCAGTACTTC TRBD1 TRBJ2-7 NA TRBV20-1
CSAIRDEVKGYTF TGCAGTGCTATACGCGACGAGGTCAAGGGCTACACCTTC NA TRBJ1-2 NA TRBV20-1
CASSKGQGATEDFF TGTGCCAGCAGCAAGGGACAGGGGGCGACTGAAGATTTCTTT TRBD1 TRBJ1-1 NA TRBV7-6
CASSSDRGLDGYTF TGTGCCAGCAGCTCCGACAGGGGGCTGGATGGCTACACCTTC TRBD1 TRBJ1-2 many TRBV5-4
CASSGTPNQPQHF TGTGCCAGCAGCGGGACTCCCAATCAGCCCCAGCATTTT NA TRBJ1-5 many TRBV9
CASSASGRATDTQYF TGTGCCAGCAGCGCGAGCGGGAGGGCGACAGATACGCAGTATTTT TRBD2 TRBJ2-3 many TRBV9
CASSLNSGGLLYEQYF TGTGCCAGCAGCCTCAACTCGGGGGGGCTCCTCTACGAGCAGTACTTC TRBD2 TRBJ2-7 many TRBV14
CASSFWGVRLGDQETQYF TGTGCCAGCAGCTTTTGGGGAGTTCGGTTGGGGGACCAAGAGACCCAGTACTTC NA TRBJ2-5 many TRBV11-1
CASILVFTPLHF TGTGCCAGCATCTTAGTTTTTACACCCCTCCACTTT NA TRBJ1-6 NA TRBV7-8
CASSLTGVRAYNEQFF TGTGCCAGCAGCTTAACAGGGGTTCGGGCCTACAATGAGCAGTTCTTC TRBD1 TRBJ2-1 many TRBV5-6
CSVDGQGPIADTQYF TGCAGCGTTGATGGTCAGGGCCCTATCGCAGATACGCAGTATTTT NA TRBJ2-3 many TRBV29-1
CASSRGVPIRSGNTIYF TGTGCCAGCAGCCGGGGAGTACCGATTCGCTCTGGAAACACCATATATTTT NA TRBJ1-3 many TRBV14
CASHRDSNRYEQYF TGTGCCAGCCACCGGGACAGCAACCGCTACGAGCAGTACTTC TRBD1 TRBJ2-7 medium-sized TRBV25-1
CASSPSVGGAYNEQFF TGTGCCAGCAGTCCCTCGGTGGGGGGGGCTTACAATGAGCAGTTCTTC NA TRBJ2-1 many TRBV6-2/TRBV6-3
CASSRGTGVSDTGELFF TGTGCCAGTAGTAGAGGGACAGGGGTTAGTGACACCGGGGAGCTGTTTTTT TRBD1 TRBJ2-2 many TRBV19
CSARDGAGPYNEQFF TGCAGTGCTAGAGATGGGGCGGGACCGTACAATGAGCAGTTCTTC NA TRBJ2-1 NA TRBV20-1
CASSARPGRTDTQYF TGTGCCAGCAGTGCCAGGCCGGGGCGCACAGATACGCAGTATTTT NA TRBJ2-3 medium-sized TRBV6-4
CSAHPPGLAGETQYF TGCAGTGCTCACCCGCCGGGACTAGCGGGAGAGACCCAGTACTTC TRBD2 TRBJ2-5 many TRBV20-1
CASSNQGGGEVYF TGTGCCAGCAGCAACCAGGGGGGGGGAGAGGTGTACTTC NA TRBJ2-7 many TRBV3-1
CAIRGTSGADTQYF TGTGCCATCCGGGGGACTAGCGGGGCAGATACGCAGTATTTT TRBD2 TRBJ2-3 many TRBV2
CASSAPLGLAGRTDTQYF TGTGCCAGCAGCGCTCCCCTTGGTCTAGCGGGACGCACAGATACGCAGTATTTT TRBD2 TRBJ2-3 many TRBV2
CASRPQPDQPQHF TGTGCAAGCAGACCTCAACCGGATCAGCCCCAGCATTTT NA TRBJ1-5 NA TRBV7-6
CASSQTGLNNSPLHF TGTGCCAGCAGTCAGACAGGGTTAAATAATTCACCCCTCCACTTT TRBD1 TRBJ1-6 many TRBV7-9
CAISVQGSETQYF TGTGCCATCAGTGTACAAGGGTCGGAGACCCAGTACTTC NA TRBJ2-5 many TRBV10-3
CASRVFLGASAELFF TGCGCCAGCAGGGTCTTCCTGGGGGCTTCCGCGGAGCTGTTTTTT NA TRBJ2-2 NA TRBV5-1